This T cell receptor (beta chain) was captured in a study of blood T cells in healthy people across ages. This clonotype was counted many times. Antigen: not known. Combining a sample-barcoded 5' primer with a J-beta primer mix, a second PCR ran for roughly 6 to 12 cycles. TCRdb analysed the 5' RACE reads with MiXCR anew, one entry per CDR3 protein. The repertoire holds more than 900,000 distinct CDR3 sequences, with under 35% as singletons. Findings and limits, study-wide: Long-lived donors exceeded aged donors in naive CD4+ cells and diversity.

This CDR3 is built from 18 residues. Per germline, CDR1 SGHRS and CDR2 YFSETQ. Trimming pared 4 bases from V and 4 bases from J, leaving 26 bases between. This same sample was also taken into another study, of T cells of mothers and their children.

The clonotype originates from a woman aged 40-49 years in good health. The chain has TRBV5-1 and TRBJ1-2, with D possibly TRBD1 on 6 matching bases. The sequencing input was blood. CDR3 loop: CASSLDRRSSTLGYGYTF. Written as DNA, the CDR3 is TGCGCCAGCAGCCTCGACAGGAGAAGTTCGACTTTGGGCTATGGCTACACCTTC.